A single sample is the source of the 20 T cell receptor beta chains below, sequenced in a study of cytomegalovirus exposure and HLA in healthy donors. PCR primers comprised 60 Vbeta and 13 Jbeta primers. This table comes from immunoSEQ multiplex PCR, and its TCRdb copy is limited to in-frame clones, with some not included. The sample records about 150,000 clones, roughly 71% being singletons. Material for sequencing was PBMCs. These receptor sequences come from a man aged 25-45 years in good health and CMV-seronegative.

The chain recombines TRBV27 with TRBJ1-6, with D maybe TRBD1 (5 bases). Germline V gives CDR1 MNHEY, CDR2 SMNVEV (reference sequence). The CDR3 covers 18 residues. V shed 5 bases and J shed 4 bases, with 21 bases lying between them. CDR3 sequence reads: CASSLPRGRGGYNSPLHF. CDR3 nucleotide sequence: TGTGCCAGCAGTCTCCCGAGAGGGAGGGGTGGGTATAATTCACCCCTCCACTTT.

In its sample, this clone was seen once. Sequence at one end of the junction differs from germline and may be a read error. The rearrangement joins TRBV5-1 to TRBJ2-6, with a tentative D call TRBD1 (6 bases). Germline assignment: CDR1 SGHRS and CDR2 YFSETQ. This CDR3 is built from 15 residues. CDR3 protein: CASRDTSSGANGLTF. CDR3 DNA sequence: TGCGCCAGCCGGGACACCTCCTCTGGGGCCAACGGCCTGACTTTC. Drawing the rest from reference TRBV5-1 and TRBJ2-6, the complete variable domain is KAGVTQTPRYLIKTRGQQVTLSCSPISGHRSVSWYQQTPGQGLQFLFEYFSETQRNKGNFPGRFSGRQFSNSRSEMNVSTLELGDSALYLCASRDTSSGANGLTFGAGSRLTVL.

This clone showed up just once. The genes are TRBV7-3 and TRBJ2-5, with TRBD2 matching 15 bases. The CDR3 length is 15 residues. Germline trimming cut 8 bases from V and 5 bases from J; bases unmatched to any gene: 6. The V gene's germline CDR1 is SGHTA and CDR2 FQGTGA. The CDR3 sequence is CASGLAGGPGETQYF. The CDR3 DNA reads as TGTGCCAGCGGACTAGCGGGGGGGCCGGGGGAGACCCAGTACTTC. The full variable domain, completed using reference TRBV7-3 and TRBJ2-5, is GAGVSQTPSNKVTEKGKYVELRCDPISGHTALYWYRQSLGQGPEFLIYFQGTGAADDSGLPNDRFFAVRPEGSVSTLKIQRTERGDSAVYLCASGLAGGPGETQYFGPGTRLLVL.

This clone appeared a few times. This sequence joins TRBV6-5 and TRBJ1-4; D unresolved. CDR1 MNHEY and CDR2 SVGAGI come from the germline V gene. V gave up 0 bases and J gave up 2 bases, with 7 bases separating them. The CDR3 runs 15 residues. The CDR3 is CASSYSGGTNEKLFF. The CDR3, as DNA: TGTGCCAGCAGTTACTCGGGAGGGACTAATGAAAAACTGTTTTTT.

The CDR3: CASRRQGGSNQPQHF. Here the CDR3 DNA reads TGTGCCAGCAGACGACAGGGGGGGAGCAATCAGCCCCAGCATTTT. The chain is built from TRBV6-5 and TRBJ1-5, with 9 bases lining up with TRBD1. The CDR3 has 15 residues. Germline loops: CDR1 MNHEY, CDR2 SVGAGI. After removal of 6 bases from V and 1 base from J, the junction contained 4 bases not matched to a gene.

The chain employs TRBV27 and TRBJ2-3, with D maybe TRBD2 (6 bases). The CDR3 runs to 14 residues. CDR1 and CDR2 (germline): MNHEY, SMNVEV (reference sequence). V was clipped by 6 bases and J by 0 bases, with 10 bases between them. The CDR3 nucleotides are TGTGCCAGCAGACAGGAGGGGAGCACAGATACGCAGTATTTT. It encodes CASRQEGSTDTQYF.

This chain joins TRBV11-2 and TRBJ2-5, with 13 bases matching TRBD2. The junction had 4 bases not matched to a gene; V was cut back by 5 bases and J by 7 bases. The CDR3 contains 14 residues. The germline gives CDR1 SGHAT, CDR2 FQNNGV. CDR3 region: CASSGTSGIVTQYF. CDR3 DNA: TGTGCCAGCAGCGGGACTAGCGGGATTGTGACCCAGTACTTC.

The gene calls are TRBV11-3 and TRBJ2-3; no definite D call. The CDR3 extends over 14 amino acids. Trimming pared 4 bases from V and 5 bases from J, leaving 13 bases between. Looked up from germline, CDR1 is SGHNT and CDR2 is YENEEA. The CDR3 DNA is TGTGCCAGCAGCTCAGGCCCCCTGGGAGATACGCAGTATTTT. It encodes CASSSGPLGDTQYF.

The chain employs TRBV5-5 and TRBJ2-7, with D perhaps matching TRBD1 (5 bases). Germline assignment: CDR1 SGHKS and CDR2 YYEKEE (reference sequence). V shed 0 bases and J shed 6 bases, with 16 bases lying between them. The CDR3 totals 15 residues. The CDR3 nucleotides are TGTGCCAGCAGCTTGGGCCCAGGGCCCCCCTCCGAGCAGTACTTC. The encoded protein is CASSLGPGPPSEQYF. Full variable domain (rest looked up from reference TRBV5-5 and TRBJ2-7): DAGVTQSPTHLIKTRGQQVTLRCSPISGHKSVSWYQQVLGQGPQFIFQYYEKEERGRGNFPDRFSARQFPNYSSELNVNALLLGDSALYLCASSLGPGPPSEQYFGPGTRLTVT.

This clone occurred a few times. The rearrangement links TRBV4-1 to TRBJ2-7, with D maybe TRBD2 (8 bases). The length of the CDR3 is 15 residues. The V gene lost 8 bases and the J gene lost 2 bases, with 19 bases spanning the gap. Per germline, CDR1 MGHRA and CDR2 YSYEKL. The CDR3 DNA follows: TGCGCCAGCCGGGGGGGGGACAGCTTAACCTACGAGCAGTACTTC. Its protein is CASRGGDSLTYEQYF.

A single count supports this clone. The chain couples TRBV5-1 to TRBJ2-5; D call uncertain. Looked up from germline, CDR1 is SGHRS and CDR2 is YFSETQ. V was shortened by 3 bases and J by 4 bases, with 7 bases between the two germline ends. The CDR3 sequence is 12 residues long. In nucleotides, the CDR3 is TGCGCCAGCAGCTGGTCCGGAGAGACCCAGTACTTC. It yields the protein CASSWSGETQYF.

V and J are TRBV5-1 and TRBJ2-7; 10 bases align to TRBD1. This CDR3 contains 14 residues. V was clipped by 4 bases and J by 4 bases; unmatched bases: 5. Looked up from germline, CDR1 is SGHRS and CDR2 is YFSETQ. This CDR3 reads CASSNGQGVYEQYF. The CDR3 region has the DNA TGCGCCAGCAGCAACGGACAGGGGGTTTACGAGCAGTACTTC.

This clone has just a few counts. The chain has TRBV5-1 and TRBJ2-1, with 8 bases aligning to TRBD1. The CDR3 consists of 15 residues. The trim removed 4 bases at V and 7 bases at J, leaving 10 bases unmatched. Germline V gene lookup returns CDR1 SGHRS and CDR2 YFSETQ. The CDR3 DNA sequence: TGCGCCAGCAGCCCTCTCGGCAGGGGGCAAAATGAGCAGTTCTTC. The encoded protein is CASSPLGRGQNEQFF.

The V call is TRBV28, the J call TRBJ2-7; D is possibly TRBD1 (5 bases). Germline loops: CDR1 MDHEN, CDR2 SYDVKM. V dropped 6 bases and J dropped 3 bases, with 15 bases sitting between them. The CDR3 is 14 residues long. The CDR3 bases are TGTGCCAGCAGAGGAGCAGGGTCCATCTACGAGCAGTACTTC. Translating it yields CASRGAGSIYEQYF.

This clone has just one count. The chain uses TRBV14 and TRBJ2-3; 8 bases fit TRBD2. J gave up 3 bases and V 2 bases, and 7 bases lay outside the gene matches. CDR1 is SGHDN, CDR2 FVKESK, per germline. The CDR3 spans 16 residues. This chain's CDR3 is CASSQFSGGPTDTQYF. The CDR3 DNA sequence: TGTGCCAGCAGCCAATTCTCGGGGGGGCCTACAGATACGCAGTATTTT. The variable domain in full, completed from reference TRBV14 and TRBJ2-3, reads EAGVTQFPSHSVIEKGQTVTLRCDPISGHDNLYWYRRVMGKEIKFLLHFVKESKQDESGMPNNRFLAERTGGTYSTLKVQPAELEDSGVYFCASSQFSGGPTDTQYFGPGTRLTVL.

The chain recombines TRBV19 with TRBJ1-4, with no clear D. V was trimmed by 3 bases and J by 7 bases, leaving 6 bases between them. The CDR3 covers 12 residues. Germline CDR1 reads LNHDA; CDR2 reads SQIVND (reference sequence). The CDR3 DNA sequence: TGTGCCAGTAGTATTCGAGGTGAAAAACTGTTTTTT. Protein sequence: CASSIRGEKLFF. The whole variable domain, remainder taken from reference TRBV19 and TRBJ1-4, is DGGITQSPKYLFRKEGQNVTLSCEQNLNHDAMYWYRQDPGQGLRLIYYSQIVNDFQKGDIAEGYSVSREKKESFPLTVTSAQKNPTAFYLCASSIRGEKLFFGSGTQLSVL.

The chain employs TRBV5-1 and TRBJ1-1, with D tentatively TRBD1 (6 bases). The CDR3 contains 12 residues. V was trimmed by 0 bases and J by 7 bases, leaving 7 bases between them. The germline gives CDR1 SGHRS, CDR2 YFSETQ. In nucleotides, the CDR3 is TGCGCCAGCAGCTTGGAACAGGGTGAAGCTTTCTTT. Its translation is CASSLEQGEAFF.

J is TRBJ1-3 and V is TRBV11-2; 7 bases fit TRBD1. V was clipped by 3 bases and J by 5 bases; unmatched bases: 4. This CDR3 has 14 residues. Germline loops: CDR1 SGHAT, CDR2 FQNNGV. CDR3 region: CASSLTGQRNTIYF. CDR3 DNA: TGTGCCAGCAGCTTGACAGGGCAGAGAAACACCATATATTTT.

V gene TRBV28 combines with J gene TRBJ1-2; D remains unclear. The CDR3 is made up of 12 amino acids. The germline CDR1 and CDR2 sequences are MDHEN and SYDVKM. The V end lost 8 bases, the J end lost 4 bases, and 11 bases lay between the germline ends. This CDR3 reads CASLGRIYGYTF. The CDR3 DNA is TGTGCCAGCCTCGGCAGGATCTATGGCTACACCTTC.

This clone was seen once. The chain links TRBV7-9 to TRBJ2-3, with D maybe TRBD2 (7 bases). The CDR3 contains 14 residues. Germline lookup yields CDR1 SEHNR and CDR2 FQNEAQ (reference sequence). Here the CDR3 DNA reads TGTGGCCAAGCCCCGGCGGGGGCCACAGATACGCAGTATTTT. Translation gives CGQAPAGATDTQYF.